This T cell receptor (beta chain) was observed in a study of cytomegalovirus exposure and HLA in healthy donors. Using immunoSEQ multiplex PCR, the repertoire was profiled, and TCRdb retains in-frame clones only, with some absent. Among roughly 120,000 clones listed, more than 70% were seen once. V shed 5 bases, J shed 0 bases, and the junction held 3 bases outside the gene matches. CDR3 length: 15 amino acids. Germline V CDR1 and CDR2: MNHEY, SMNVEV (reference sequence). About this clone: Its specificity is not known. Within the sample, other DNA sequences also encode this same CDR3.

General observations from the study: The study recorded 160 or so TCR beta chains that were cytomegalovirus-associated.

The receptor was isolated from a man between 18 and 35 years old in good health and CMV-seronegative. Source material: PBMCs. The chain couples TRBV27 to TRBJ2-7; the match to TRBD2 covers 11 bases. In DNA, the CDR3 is TGTGCCAGCAGTCCCCTAGCGGGGGGCTCCTACGAGCAGTACTTC. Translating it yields CASSPLAGGSYEQYF.